A selection of T cell receptor beta chains follows, all from one sample in a study of blood T cell repertoires in COVID-19. The data were produced by immunoSEQ multiplex PCR, yet TCRdb's version contains in-frame clones alone and is incomplete. The sample contains 110,000 to 150,000 clones, roughly 91% of which appear only once. Sequenced input: peripheral blood. Receptor source: a man aged 55-75 years with active or convalescent COVID-19. Each CDR3 is given with its conserved first and last residue. The D gene is left open where the match is weak. Expanded clones get a size class; other rows say once, few or many, or leave the size out.

V	J	size	D	CDR3	DNA
TRBV7-3	TRBJ2-5	-	-	CASSPFHQETQYF	TGTGCCAGCAGCCCCTTCCACCAAGAGACCCAGTACTTC
TRBV2	TRBJ2-3	-	-	CASSLGVRADTQYF	TGTGCCAGCAGCCTAGGGGTACGGGCAGATACGCAGTATTTT
TRBV19	TRBJ2-3	-	TRBD1	CASRGTGTDTQYF	TGTGCCAGTAGGGGGACAGGAACAGATACGCAGTATTTT
TRBV7-3	TRBJ2-1	-	TRBD2	CASSMTSTTKQFF	TGTGCCAGCAGCATGACTAGCACCACAAAGCAGTTCTTC
TRBV24-1	TRBJ2-2	-	TRBD2	CATSDPRGGATGELFF	TGTGCCACCAGTGACCCTCGCGGGGGGGCCACCGGGGAGCTGTTTTTT
TRBV18	TRBJ1-4	-	-	CASSPSRSGEKLFF	TGTGCCAGCTCACCTTCCCGAAGCGGTGAAAAACTGTTTTTT
TRBV29-1	TRBJ2-7	-	TRBD2	CSVEDGRGNSYEQYF	TGCAGCGTTGAAGATGGGAGGGGTAACTCCTACGAGCAGTACTTC
TRBV5-1	TRBJ2-3	-	TRBD2	CASGVGAGGRTDTQYF	TGCGCCAGCGGCGTGGGAGCGGGAGGGCGGACAGATACGCAGTATTTT
TRBV5-1	TRBJ1-1	-	TRBD1	CASRIQGLDTEAFF	TGCGCCAGCAGGATACAGGGGCTCGACACTGAAGCTTTCTTT
TRBV27	TRBJ2-5	-	TRBD1	CASSLDRDQETQYF	TGTGCCAGCAGTTTGGACAGGGACCAAGAGACCCAGTACTTC
TRBV29-1	TRBJ2-3	few	TRBD1	CSVRQGNGADTQYF	TGCAGCGTACGACAGGGAAATGGCGCAGATACGCAGTATTTT
TRBV28	TRBJ1-1	once	-	CAAGGHTNTEAFF	TGTGCGGCCGGGGGGCACACGAACACTGAAGCTTTCTTT
TRBV2	TRBJ1-4	-	TRBD1	CAGSRDRGTNEKLFF	TGTGCCGGGTCCAGGGACAGGGGAACTAATGAAAAACTGTTTTTT
TRBV3-1/TRBV3-2	TRBJ1-2	once	-	CASSQERIEGYTF	TGTGCCAGCAGCCAAGAAAGAATCGAGGGCTACACCTTC
TRBV7-9	TRBJ1-5	-	-	CASSSANGGGNQPQHF	TGTGCCAGCAGCTCCGCCAATGGAGGGGGCAATCAGCCCCAGCATTTT
TRBV2	TRBJ2-1	-	TRBD2	CASSEKGTSGTNEQFF	TGTGCCAGCAGTGAGAAGGGGACTAGCGGGACGAATGAGCAGTTCTTC
TRBV28	TRBJ1-5	-	-	CASSKDSLLYQPQHF	TGTGCCAGCAGCAAGGACAGCCTCCTCTATCAGCCCCAGCATTTT
TRBV9	TRBJ2-3	-	-	CASSVSVGDTQYF	TGTGCCAGCAGCGTTAGCGTTGGAGATACGCAGTATTTT
TRBV4-3	TRBJ1-1	-	-	CASSHQEGNTEAFF	TGCGCCAGCAGCCATCAAGAGGGGAACACTGAAGCTTTCTTT
TRBV7-9	TRBJ1-2	-	-	CASSFWEGNYGYTF	TGTGCCAGCAGCTTCTGGGAGGGGAACTATGGCTACACCTTC
TRBV19	TRBJ2-1	few	TRBD2	CASSISGAGEGYNEQFF	TGTGCCAGTAGTATCTCGGGAGCGGGAGAGGGTTACAATGAGCAGTTCTTC
TRBV5-6	TRBJ1-1	-	-	CASSSGQNTEAFF	TGTGCCAGCAGCTCGGGACAGAACACTGAAGCTTTCTTT
TRBV24-1	TRBJ2-5	-	-	CATSDPGSLHETQYF	TGTGCCACCAGTGACCCCGGGAGCCTTCATGAGACCCAGTACTTC
TRBV28	TRBJ1-2	-	-	CASSETKKGGYGYTF	TGTGCCAGCAGTGAGACTAAAAAAGGAGGCTATGGCTACACCTTC
TRBV19	TRBJ1-4	few	-	CASSILGGTANEKLFF	TGTGCCAGTAGTATACTAGGCGGGACGGCTAATGAAAAACTGTTTTTT
TRBV9	TRBJ1-1	-	-	CASSVEGQGEAFF	TGTGCCAGCAGCGTAGAAGGACAAGGTGAAGCTTTCTTT
TRBV4-1	TRBJ2-1	-	-	CASSQVTGNEQFF	TGCGCCAGCAGCCAAGTAACGGGCAATGAGCAGTTCTTC
TRBV18	TRBJ2-7	-	TRBD1	CASSPTGAYEQYF	TGTGCCAGCTCACCTACAGGGGCATACGAGCAGTACTTC
TRBV5-4	TRBJ2-2	-	-	CASSEDTTGELFF	TGTGCCAGCAGCGAGGACACGACCGGGGAGCTGTTTTTT
TRBV27	TRBJ2-2	-	-	CASSLSAVAGELFF	TGTGCCAGCAGTTTAAGCGCGGTGGCCGGGGAGCTGTTTTTT
TRBV18	TRBJ2-1	-	-	CASSPPGGEQFF	TGTGCCAGCTCACCTCCCGGGGGAGAGCAGTTCTTC
TRBV4-1	TRBJ1-5	once	TRBD1	CASSQGPGGFNQPQHF	TGCGCCAGCAGCCAAGGGCCAGGGGGGTTCAATCAGCCCCAGCATTTT
TRBV14	TRBJ1-4	-	-	CASRHSGQNNEKLFF	TGTGCCAGCAGGCACAGTGGACAGAACAATGAAAAACTGTTTTTT
TRBV6-5	TRBJ1-1	-	-	CASMTANTEAFF	TGTGCCAGCATGACAGCAAACACTGAAGCTTTCTTT
TRBV7-2	TRBJ2-7	once	TRBD2	CASSPARTSGGYEQYF	TGTGCCAGCAGCCCTGCTAGGACTAGCGGGGGGTACGAGCAGTACTTC
TRBV30	TRBJ2-4	-	TRBD1	CACRTGGTKNIQYF	TGTGCCTGTAGGACAGGGGGGACCAAAAACATTCAGTACTTC
TRBV5-1	TRBJ1-4	-	-	CASSLAEGGEKLFF	TGCGCCAGCAGCTTAGCAGAGGGCGGCGAAAAACTGTTTTTT
TRBV19	TRBJ2-2	-	TRBD1	CASDRGRLAGELFF	TGTGCCAGCGACAGGGGGCGCTTGGCCGGGGAGCTGTTTTTT
TRBV27	TRBJ2-1	-	TRBD2	CASSLASGRSNEQFF	TGTGCCAGCAGTTTAGCCAGCGGGAGGTCCAATGAGCAGTTCTTC
TRBV29-1	TRBJ2-7	-	-	CSVEVSAGGSEQYF	TGCAGCGTTGAAGTCTCGGCAGGGGGGTCTGAGCAGTACTTC
TRBV30	TRBJ1-5	-	-	CAWSGSGLSYQPQHF	TGTGCCTGGAGTGGGAGTGGACTCTCCTATCAGCCCCAGCATTTT
TRBV19	TRBJ1-1	-	-	CASIGAGVLDTEAFF	TGTGCCAGTATAGGGGCAGGGGTGTTGGACACTGAAGCTTTCTTT
TRBV9	TRBJ2-7	-	TRBD2	CASSEGTSHEQYF	TGTGCCAGCAGCGAGGGGACTAGCCACGAGCAGTACTTC
TRBV18	TRBJ1-5	-	TRBD1	CASSPLDRGYNQPQHF	TGTGCCAGCTCACCATTGGACAGGGGGTACAATCAGCCCCAGCATTTT
TRBV6-5	TRBJ2-1	-	-	CASISPREQFF	TGTGCCAGCATCTCTCCCAGGGAGCAGTTCTTC
TRBV4-3	TRBJ2-3	-	TRBD2	CASSQDFTSGGRGDTQYF	TGCGCCAGCAGCCAAGATTTCACTAGCGGGGGCAGAGGAGATACGCAGTATTTT
TRBV5-4	TRBJ2-6	-	TRBD1	CASTARTGGYSGANVLTF	TGTGCCAGCACCGCCAGGACAGGGGGCTACTCTGGGGCCAACGTCCTGACTTTC
TRBV28	TRBJ1-6	-	-	CASSLVARLGGSPLHF	TGTGCCAGCAGTTTAGTGGCTCGGCTGGGAGGCTCACCCCTCCACTTT
TRBV18	TRBJ2-3	-	TRBD2	CASSPFVAGGSYTQYF	TGTGCCAGCTCACCATTCGTAGCGGGAGGTTCATATACGCAGTATTTT
TRBV2	TRBJ1-4	-	-	CASSETVGAANEKLFF	TGTGCCAGCAGTGAAACAGTGGGGGCAGCTAATGAAAAACTGTTTTTT
TRBV10-3	TRBJ2-7	once	TRBD1	CAISEPGQGVYEQYF	TGTGCCATCAGTGAACCGGGACAGGGAGTTTACGAGCAGTACTTC
TRBV2	TRBJ1-1	-	-	CASKWGGTEAFF	TGTGCCAGCAAGTGGGGCGGAACTGAAGCTTTCTTT
TRBV12-5	TRBJ1-5	once	-	CASAGAGQPQHF	TGTGCTAGTGCCGGTGCGGGTCAGCCCCAGCATTTT
TRBV30	TRBJ1-1	-	TRBD1	CAWRLRRQGDSEAFF	TGTGCCTGGAGACTCCGGAGACAGGGGGATAGTGAAGCTTTCTTT
TRBV6-5	TRBJ2-3	-	TRBD2	CASSYSSTGGYTQYF	TGTGCCAGCAGTTACTCGAGTACGGGAGGGTATACGCAGTATTTT